This TCR beta chain was observed in a study of shared T cell receptors in the human thymus. Losses at the gene ends were 6 bases for V and 8 bases for J; bases not matched to a gene: 9. CDR1 and CDR2 from the germline V gene are MNHNY and SVGAGI (reference sequence). The CDR3 extends over 15 amino acids. The protocol was immunoSEQ multiplex PCR, while the TCRdb copy is restricted to in-frame clones and leaves out a portion. The sample lists 500,000 to 550,000 clones, approximately 80% occurring once. The sample was also linked to a second study, of human thymus T cells. This second study says: Infants, healthy and Finnish, who were having corrective surgery for congenital heart defects served as donors. It was from resections taken during corrective heart surgery that the thymus tissue came. Biased V and J segment usage appeared in thymus and peripheral blood. Unrelated individuals reportedly shared highly overlapping thymic TCR repertoires.

The source material was thymocytes. This chain connects TRBV6-6 to TRBJ1-4; TRBD1 matches 10 bases. This TCR came from a boy under two years old with a congenital heart defect. DNA for the CDR3: TGTGCCAGCAGCCAGGACAGGGGGGTTCGAGAAAAACTGTTTTTT. Amino acid sequence: CASSQDRGVREKLFF.